One sample yielded the 16 T cell receptor beta chains listed below, sequenced in a study of identical twins. From the 5' RACE reads, TCRdb called clonotypes with MiXCR, one entry per CDR3 protein. The sample records some 710,000 distinct CDR3 sequences, over 5% being singletons. The sample consisted of naive T cells sorted from blood. The receptor source for this set is a young man in good health.

This clonotype was found a few times. The chain has TRBV20-1 and TRBJ2-1, with D perhaps TRBD2 (5 bases). V lost 3 bases, J lost 10 bases, and 25 bases lay in between. Germline-derived CDR1 and CDR2 are DFQATT and SNEGSKA (reference sequence). This CDR3 spans 16 amino acids. As DNA, the CDR3 is TGCAGTGCTAGGGAGGAACACCGGTTGTCCAAGAGGGAGCAGTTCTTC. It codes for CSAREEHRLSKREQFF.

This clonotype has ten or more counts. The genes are TRBV6-1 and TRBJ2-5; the match to TRBD1 covers 12 bases. V trimming: 4 bases; J trimming: 2 bases; junction bases outside the gene matches: 11. The CDR3 covers 18 residues. Germline CDR1 reads MNHNS; CDR2 reads SASEGT. The CDR3 nucleotides are TGTGCCAGCAGTGCTCCTGCCGGGACAGGGGGCCTGCAAGAGACCCAGTACTTC. As protein: CASSAPAGTGGLQETQYF.

The sample holds a few counts of this clonotype. The chain links TRBV19 to TRBJ1-1; unclear D gene. CDR3 length: 11 residues. Germline V lookup: CDR1 LNHDA, CDR2 SQIVND (reference sequence). V was pared by 3 bases and J by 8 bases, with 7 bases between. The chain's CDR3 is CASSMVTEAFF. Here the CDR3 DNA reads TGTGCCAGTAGTATGGTAACGGAAGCTTTCTTT.

This clonotype was detected many times. V is TRBV20-1 and J is TRBJ2-7; maybe TRBD1 (6 bases). Trimming took 3 bases from V and 6 from J, leaving 21 bases between them. The CDR3 has 15 residues. Germline-derived CDR1 and CDR2 are DFQATT and SNEGSKA (reference sequence). The CDR3 DNA sequence: TGCAGTGCTAGCAGGGGAGAAATACTAGGGGCCGAGCAGTACTTC. Its translation: CSASRGEILGAEQYF.

This clonotype was seen ten or more times. The chain combines TRBV7-6 with TRBJ2-2; 7 bases are shared with TRBD1. After removal of 2 bases from V and 0 bases from J, the junction contained 3 bases not matched to a gene. Germline CDR1 SGHVS, CDR2 FNYEAQ. The CDR3 contains 16 residues. The CDR3 protein is CASSLSTGPNTGELFF. DNA for the CDR3: TGTGCCAGCAGCTTATCGACAGGGCCGAACACCGGGGAGCTGTTTTTT.

In this sample, this clonotype turned up many times. CDR3 loop: CASSLRDRGGETQYF. DNA of the CDR3: TGTGCCAGCAGCTTACGGGACAGGGGAGGTGAGACCCAGTACTTC. The chain carries TRBV7-2 and TRBJ2-5; 10 positions agree with TRBD1. J gave up 5 bases and V 2 bases, and 5 bases lay outside the gene matches. Germline V gene sequence: CDR1 SGHTA, CDR2 FQGNSA. The CDR3 consists of 15 residues. Full variable domain (remainder filled in from reference TRBV7-2 and TRBJ2-5): GAGVSQSPSNKVTEKGKDVELRCDPISGHTALYWYRQSLGQGLEFLIYFQGNSAPDKSGLPSDRFSAERTGGSVSTLTIQRTQQEDSAVYLCASSLRDRGGETQYFGPGTRLLVL.

This clonotype was detected ten times or more. The chain couples TRBV20-1 to TRBJ2-7, with D perhaps TRBD2 (5 bases). The CDR3 covers 14 residues. The V gene's germline CDR1 is DFQATT and CDR2 SNEGSKA (reference sequence). Trimming pared 5 bases from V and 7 bases from J, leaving 21 bases between. The CDR3 is CSALLRGTAGEQYV. The CDR3 coding sequence is TGCAGTGCTCTTCTTCGGGGAACAGCTGGGGAGCAGTACGTC.

This clonotype showed up just a few times. The chain carries TRBV28 and TRBJ2-7; D ambiguous. This CDR3 contains 11 residues. V shed 8 bases and J shed 3 bases, with 8 bases lying between them. Per germline, CDR1 MDHEN and CDR2 SYDVKM. CDR3 residues: CASHGDYEQYF. The CDR3 DNA follows: TGTGCCAGCCACGGAGACTACGAGCAGTACTTC.

This chain connects TRBV7-3 to TRBJ2-1; D might be TRBD2 (7 bases). Germline V CDR1 and CDR2: SGHTA, FQGTGA. V lost 5 bases, J lost 2 bases, and 19 bases lay in between. This CDR3 comprises 17 residues. The CDR3 DNA reads TGTGCCAGCAGCCAAGGGGGGGAGGGCCTGCCCTACAATGAGCAGTTCTTC. The encoded protein is CASSQGGEGLPYNEQFF.

Here the CDR3 DNA reads TGTGCCAGCAGTGGCGACAGCGGGAGGGCCTGGTTGGACACCGGGGAGCTGTTTTTT. It encodes CASSGDSGRAWLDTGELFF. The V call is TRBV2, the J call TRBJ2-2, with 10 bases that match TRBD2. With V trimmed by 4 bases and J by 3 bases, 14 bases remained unmatched. CDR1 and CDR2 from the germline V gene are SNHLY and FYNNEI. This CDR3 spans 19 amino acids.

This clonotype has more than one count but fewer than ten. The chain uses TRBV29-1 and TRBJ1-2; D remains unclear. V dropped 3 bases and J dropped 0 bases, with 14 bases sitting between them. The CDR3 is 15 amino acids. Germline assignment: CDR1 SQVTM and CDR2 ANQGSEA. CDR3 protein: CSVDGMAGTNYGYTF. The CDR3 DNA follows: TGCAGCGTTGATGGTATGGCAGGCACTAACTATGGCTACACCTTC.

This clonotype turned up a few times. The rearrangement uses TRBV30 and TRBJ2-1; a possible D gene is TRBD1 (6 bases). Trimming shortened V by 0 bases and J by 10 bases, and 13 bases separated the two germline ends. Looked up from germline, CDR1 is GTSNPN and CDR2 is SVGIG (reference sequence). The CDR3 spans 13 residues. The CDR3 nucleotides are TGTGCCTGGAGTGTTTTCAGGGGTCGGGAGCAGTTCTTC. Translated, it gives CAWSVFRGREQFF.

This clonotype was recorded many times. The chain uses TRBV20-1 and TRBJ2-5; TRBD1 is a possible D gene (6 bases). CDR1 and CDR2 (germline): DFQATT, SNEGSKA (reference sequence). V shed 2 bases and J shed 5 bases, with 15 bases lying between them. This CDR3 is built from 14 residues. The CDR3 DNA sequence: TGCAGTGCTAGAAAAATACAGGGATGGGAGACCCAGTACTTC. This gives the protein CSARKIQGWETQYF.

This clonotype has a handful of counts. J is TRBJ2-3 and V is TRBV20-1; TRBD2 might be the D (6 bases). Germline values: CDR1 DFQATT, CDR2 SNEGSKA (reference sequence). V dropped 0 bases and J dropped 0 bases, with 7 bases sitting between them. The CDR3 runs to 14 residues. DNA for the CDR3: TGCAGTGCTAGAGATGGGACTAGCACAGATACGCAGTATTTT. It yields the protein CSARDGTSTDTQYF.

The J gene is TRBJ1-2, the V gene TRBV9, with 8 nucleotides matching TRBD1. This CDR3 spans 15 amino acids. The ends lost 3 bases at V and 7 bases at J; junction bases unmatched: 11. CDR1 and CDR2 (germline): SGDLS, YYNGEE. The CDR3 sequence: CASSEGSGGVGGYTF. In DNA, the CDR3 is TGTGCCAGCAGCGAAGGTTCAGGGGGCGTAGGTGGCTACACCTTC.

V gene TRBV12-3 or TRBV12-4 combines with J gene TRBJ2-7; D may match TRBD1 or TRBD2 (6 bases each). The CDR3 has 14 amino acids. V gave up 2 bases and J gave up 6 bases, with 14 bases separating them. This CDR3 reads CASSLSGGLTEQYF. In DNA form, the CDR3 reads TGTGCCAGCAGTTTAAGTGGGGGGCTTACCGAGCAGTACTTC.